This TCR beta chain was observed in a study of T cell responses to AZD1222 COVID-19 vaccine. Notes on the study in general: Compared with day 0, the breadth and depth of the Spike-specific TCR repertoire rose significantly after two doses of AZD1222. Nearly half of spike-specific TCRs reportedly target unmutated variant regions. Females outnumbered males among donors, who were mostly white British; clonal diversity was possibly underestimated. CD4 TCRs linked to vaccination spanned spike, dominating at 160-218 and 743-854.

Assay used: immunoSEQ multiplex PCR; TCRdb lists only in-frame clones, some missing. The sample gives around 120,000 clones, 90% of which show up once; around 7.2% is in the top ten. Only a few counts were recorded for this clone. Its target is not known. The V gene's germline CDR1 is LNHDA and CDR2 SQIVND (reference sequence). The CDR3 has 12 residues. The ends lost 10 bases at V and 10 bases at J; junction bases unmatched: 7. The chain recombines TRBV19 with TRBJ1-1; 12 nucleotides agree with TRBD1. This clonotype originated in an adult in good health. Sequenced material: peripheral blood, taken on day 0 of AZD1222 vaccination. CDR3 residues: CATMGQGATAFF. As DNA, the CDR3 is TGTGCCACCATGGGACAGGGGGCAACAGCTTTCTTT.